This T cell receptor beta chain stems from a study of cytomegalovirus exposure and HLA in healthy donors. Findings and limits, study-wide: Through in vitro validation, three CMV-associated chains were shown to be specific for CMV antigens. Rare TCR sequences dominated, though some public TCRs recurred in many donors. The availability of immune exposure information extended only to CMV serostatus. Reports credit the classifier with highly specific, highly sensitive diagnosis of cytomegalovirus status.

Primers for the PCR totalled 60 Vbeta and 13 Jbeta. Some clones are missing from TCRdb's copy, which holds only in-frame ones; the method was immunoSEQ multiplex PCR. The top ten hold 2.9% of the sample, which has about 140,000 clones, 80% to 85% seen once. Concerning this clone itself: Its antigen remains unidentified.

This receptor was obtained from a woman in her 30s in good health and CMV-seronegative. Input material: PBMCs.

This CDR3 reads CASSGRDREEKLFF. Here the CDR3 DNA reads TGTGCCAGCAGTGGCCGGGACAGGGAGGAAAAACTGTTTTTT. This chain uses TRBV2 with TRBJ1-4; TRBD1 agrees at 9 bases. The junction had 5 bases not matched to a gene; V was cut back by 4 bases and J by 8 bases. The V gene's germline CDR1 is SNHLY and CDR2 FYNNEI. The CDR3 is made up of 14 amino acids.